This T cell receptor beta chain was identified in a study of blood T cell repertoires in COVID-19. CDR1 is GTSNPN and CDR2 is SVGIG in the germline V gene (reference sequence). This CDR3 contains 17 residues. With V trimmed by 0 bases and J by 3 bases, 10 bases remained unmatched. Some clones are missing from TCRdb's copy, which holds only in-frame ones; the method was immunoSEQ multiplex PCR. This sample has around 250,000 clones, with more than 85% found just once. The chain joins TRBV30 to TRBJ1-3; 8 positions match TRBD1. Sequencing input: PBMCs or T cells enriched from blood (not recorded which). The sequence was obtained from a woman in her 50s who had recovered from COVID-19. The CDR3 loop reads CAWSVVSAGGFGNTIYF. The DNA for the CDR3 is TGTGCCTGGAGTGTAGTGTCAGCAGGGGGCTTTGGAAACACCATATATTTT.